This T cell receptor (beta chain) stems from a study of OX40 agonist ivuxolimab in advanced cancers. Study context: Ivuxolimab, an agonistic anti-OX40 (CD134) antibody, was given to patients. Dose-escalation patients suffered from hepatocellular carcinoma, melanoma, renal cell or head and neck cancer.

Findings and limits, study-wide: The study found that CD8+ T cells averaged more expanded clones than CD4+.

Germline V gene sequence: CDR1 MGHRA, CDR2 YSYEKL. V lost 0 bases, J lost 4 bases, and 9 bases lay in between. The CDR3 has 14 amino acids. No patient had autoimmune disease or received systemic immunosuppression. About this clone itself: What it binds is not known.

TCRdb's table, derived via immunoSEQ multiplex PCR, lists solely in-frame clones and lacks some. The table shows under 20,000 clones, with over 60% occurring only once. This chain joins TRBV4-1 and TRBJ1-2; a possible D gene is TRBD1 (5 bases). This receptor was identified in an adult with an advanced solid tumor such as melanoma, head and neck, liver or kidney cancer. This specimen consisted of CD4+ or CD8+ T cells sorted from blood, obtained in a trial of the OX40 agonist ivuxolimab. CDR3 sequence reads: CASSQDEGSYGYTF. DNA of the CDR3: TGCGCCAGCAGCCAAGATGAGGGGAGCTATGGCTACACCTTC.